Listed below are T cell receptor beta chains from one sample, sequenced in a study of radiotherapy plus CTLA-4 blockade in lung cancer. Libraries were prepared by immunoSEQ multiplex PCR; TCRdb keeps only in-frame clonotypes and omits some of them. The data hold 50,000 to 70,000 clones, with 70% to 85% observed a single time. The input for sequencing was peripheral blood, taken from a patient treated with radiotherapy plus ipilimumab. All receptors come from a human donor with non-small cell lung cancer whose response to radiotherapy plus ipilimumab could not be evaluated. Both conserved end residues are part of each CDR3. Fields, in order: clone size, V gene, J gene, D gene, CDR3 DNA, CDR3 protein. D genes are given only for firm matches. Rows give clone size only sometimes, using once, few, many, or a class for an expanded clone.

clone_size: .; v_call: TRBV4-3; j_call: TRBJ1-1; d_call: .; cdr3_nt: TGCGCCAGCAGCCAAGCCTTACAAGGGGAGGGAGGCACTGAAGCTTTCTTT; cdr3_aa: CASSQALQGEGGTEAFF
clone_size: .; v_call: TRBV28; j_call: TRBJ2-7; d_call: .; cdr3_nt: TGTGCCAGCAGACGACAGGAAGGCTACTACGAGCAGTACTTC; cdr3_aa: CASRRQEGYYEQYF
clone_size: .; v_call: TRBV15; j_call: TRBJ2-3; d_call: TRBD1; cdr3_nt: TGTGCCACCAGCAGGGACAGGGTCGCAGATACGCAGTATTTT; cdr3_aa: CATSRDRVADTQYF
clone_size: .; v_call: TRBV27; j_call: TRBJ2-7; d_call: TRBD2; cdr3_nt: TGTGCCAGTTCCGGACTAGCGGGGATGCCTCAGCAGTACTTC; cdr3_aa: CASSGLAGMPQQYF
clone_size: once; v_call: TRBV5-6; j_call: TRBJ1-1; d_call: TRBD1; cdr3_nt: TGTGCCAGCAGCTTCTCCGGGACAGACGTGAACACTGAAGCTTTCTTT; cdr3_aa: CASSFSGTDVNTEAFF
clone_size: once; v_call: TRBV4-1; j_call: TRBJ2-3; d_call: .; cdr3_nt: TGCGCCAGCAGCCTGTCGCGGGACGTAGATACGCAGTATTTT; cdr3_aa: CASSLSRDVDTQYF
clone_size: .; v_call: TRBV29-1; j_call: TRBJ2-7; d_call: TRBD1; cdr3_nt: TGCAGCGTTGAAGGGACAGGGGGATCCTACGAGCAGTACTTC; cdr3_aa: CSVEGTGGSYEQYF
clone_size: .; v_call: TRBV7-2; j_call: TRBJ2-2; d_call: .; cdr3_nt: TGTGCCAGGTACATGGGCCTGAACACCGGGGAGCTGTTTTTT; cdr3_aa: CARYMGLNTGELFF
clone_size: once; v_call: TRBV7-6; j_call: TRBJ1-1; d_call: .; cdr3_nt: TGTGCCAGCAGCCCACGGGTCGTTCCAGCGAACACTGAAGCTTTCTTT; cdr3_aa: CASSPRVVPANTEAFF
clone_size: .; v_call: TRBV5-1; j_call: TRBJ2-7; d_call: .; cdr3_nt: TGCGCCAGCAGCTTGGCCCGAGCGGCTCGCTCCGAGCAGTACTTC; cdr3_aa: CASSLARAARSEQYF
clone_size: .; v_call: TRBV6-1; j_call: TRBJ1-6; d_call: TRBD1; cdr3_nt: TGTGCCAGCAGTACGGGACAGGGAAGCTCACCCCTCCACTTT; cdr3_aa: CASSTGQGSSPLHF
clone_size: .; v_call: TRBV15; j_call: TRBJ1-1; d_call: .; cdr3_nt: TGTGCCACCAGCAGAGAAGTTTCGAGGCGGCCGAACACTGAAGCTTTCTTT; cdr3_aa: CATSREVSRRPNTEAFF
clone_size: .; v_call: TRBV19; j_call: TRBJ2-1; d_call: TRBD2; cdr3_nt: TGTGCCAGTAGTATAGTGGTTGTAGCGGGAGGTCACAATGAGCAGTTCTTC; cdr3_aa: CASSIVVVAGGHNEQFF
clone_size: .; v_call: TRBV7-2; j_call: TRBJ1-1; d_call: .; cdr3_nt: TGTGCCAGCAGCCCATACTTGAACACTGAAGCTTTCTTT; cdr3_aa: CASSPYLNTEAFF
clone_size: .; v_call: TRBV30; j_call: TRBJ2-2; d_call: TRBD1; cdr3_nt: TGTGCCTGGAGTTTTGGACAGGGGGCCGGGGAGCTGTTTTTT; cdr3_aa: CAWSFGQGAGELFF
clone_size: .; v_call: TRBV29-1; j_call: TRBJ2-7; d_call: .; cdr3_nt: TGCAGCGTTGTAGCGAACTACGAGCAGTACTTC; cdr3_aa: CSVVANYEQYF
clone_size: .; v_call: TRBV5-1; j_call: TRBJ2-3; d_call: TRBD1; cdr3_nt: TGCGCCAGCAGCCCAGGACAGGGGACTAGCACAGATACGCAGTATTTT; cdr3_aa: CASSPGQGTSTDTQYF
clone_size: .; v_call: TRBV6-5; j_call: TRBJ1-2; d_call: TRBD1; cdr3_nt: TGTGCCAGCAGTTCCGGGACAGGGGACGGGGGCTACACCTTC; cdr3_aa: CASSSGTGDGGYTF
clone_size: .; v_call: TRBV5-1; j_call: TRBJ2-7; d_call: TRBD2; cdr3_nt: TGCGCCAGCAGCCCGCGGGCGGGAGCTAGGAACGAGCAGTACTTC; cdr3_aa: CASSPRAGARNEQYF
clone_size: .; v_call: TRBV7-9; j_call: TRBJ1-2; d_call: TRBD1; cdr3_nt: TGTGCCAGCAGCTTAGGTGGGACAGGCAACTATGGCTACACCTTC; cdr3_aa: CASSLGGTGNYGYTF
clone_size: .; v_call: TRBV6-1; j_call: TRBJ2-7; d_call: .; cdr3_nt: TGTGCCAGTAGGGATCTAGCCCCAACCTCCGAGCAGTACTTC; cdr3_aa: CASRDLAPTSEQYF
clone_size: .; v_call: TRBV6-6; j_call: TRBJ1-3; d_call: .; cdr3_nt: TGTGCCAGCAGTTACGGACAGAACACCATATATTTT; cdr3_aa: CASSYGQNTIYF
clone_size: .; v_call: TRBV4-1; j_call: TRBJ2-2; d_call: .; cdr3_nt: TGCGCCAGCAGCCAAGATGGGACAAAGGGCGGGGAGCTGTTTTTT; cdr3_aa: CASSQDGTKGGELFF
clone_size: .; v_call: TRBV5-4; j_call: TRBJ1-2; d_call: TRBD1; cdr3_nt: TGTGCCAGCAGCTTGCGAGACAGGGTACATGGCTACACCTTC; cdr3_aa: CASSLRDRVHGYTF
clone_size: .; v_call: TRBV18; j_call: TRBJ2-7; d_call: .; cdr3_nt: TGTGCCAGCTCAGCTCAGGGGTACGAGCAGTACTTC; cdr3_aa: CASSAQGYEQYF
clone_size: .; v_call: TRBV7-8; j_call: TRBJ2-7; d_call: TRBD1; cdr3_nt: TGTGCCAGCAGCTTAGCGACCGGGACAGAGAGCTCCTACGAGCAGTACTTC; cdr3_aa: CASSLATGTESSYEQYF
clone_size: .; v_call: TRBV7-2; j_call: TRBJ2-5; d_call: TRBD2; cdr3_nt: TGTGCCAGCAGCCCCCTCGGGCGGGGGGACCAAGAGACCCAGTACTTC; cdr3_aa: CASSPLGRGDQETQYF
clone_size: .; v_call: TRBV7-2; j_call: TRBJ2-5; d_call: .; cdr3_nt: TGTGCCAGCAGCTTAGAGGAGCGGACCCAGTACTTC; cdr3_aa: CASSLEERTQYF
clone_size: .; v_call: TRBV9; j_call: TRBJ2-3; d_call: .; cdr3_nt: TGTGCCAGCAGCGTAGGAGGAGCGGCCCGCACAGATACGCAGTATTTT; cdr3_aa: CASSVGGAARTDTQYF
clone_size: .; v_call: TRBV4-3; j_call: TRBJ2-7; d_call: .; cdr3_nt: TGCGCCAGCAGCCAAGTTGCGGGAAGCTACGAGCAGTACTTC; cdr3_aa: CASSQVAGSYEQYF
clone_size: .; v_call: TRBV19; j_call: TRBJ1-1; d_call: .; cdr3_nt: TGTGCCAGTACCGCGTGGGGGGTCGCTGAAGCTTTCTTT; cdr3_aa: CASTAWGVAEAFF
clone_size: .; v_call: TRBV2; j_call: TRBJ2-6; d_call: .; cdr3_nt: TGTGCCAGCACCGGGATCTCTGGGGCCAACGTCCTGACTTTC; cdr3_aa: CASTGISGANVLTF
clone_size: .; v_call: TRBV5-6; j_call: TRBJ2-5; d_call: .; cdr3_nt: TGTGCCAGCAGCCCGGCGTGGGGCGGAGAGACCCAGTACTTC; cdr3_aa: CASSPAWGGETQYF
clone_size: .; v_call: TRBV7-9; j_call: TRBJ2-5; d_call: .; cdr3_nt: TGTGCCAGCAGCTTAGTCGTCCTAGCCCGCCAAGAGACCCAGTACTTC; cdr3_aa: CASSLVVLARQETQYF
clone_size: .; v_call: TRBV5-5; j_call: TRBJ2-2; d_call: TRBD2; cdr3_nt: TGTGCCAGCAGCCCTCCCCCTAGCGGGAAAGGGGAGCTGTTTTTT; cdr3_aa: CASSPPPSGKGELFF
clone_size: .; v_call: TRBV21-1; j_call: TRBJ2-7; d_call: .; cdr3_nt: TGTGCCAGCAGCAAAGCGAAGTGGACTTCTTTCGAGCAGTACTTC; cdr3_aa: CASSKAKWTSFEQYF
clone_size: .; v_call: TRBV6-6; j_call: TRBJ2-3; d_call: TRBD2; cdr3_nt: TGTGCCAGCAGTTACGGGCTAGCGGAGACAGATACGCAGTATTTT; cdr3_aa: CASSYGLAETDTQYF
clone_size: .; v_call: TRBV4-1; j_call: TRBJ2-7; d_call: TRBD1; cdr3_nt: TGCGCCAGCAGCCAACACGGGACAGGGCACGACGAGCAGTACTTC; cdr3_aa: CASSQHGTGHDEQYF
clone_size: many; v_call: TRBV5-1; j_call: TRBJ1-2; d_call: .; cdr3_nt: TGCGCCAGCAGCTTGGCAGGGGTTGGCGGCTACACCTTC; cdr3_aa: CASSLAGVGGYTF
clone_size: .; v_call: TRBV2; j_call: TRBJ1-5; d_call: .; cdr3_nt: TGTGCCAGCAGTGATCAGCAGCCCCAGCATTTT; cdr3_aa: CASSDQQPQHF
clone_size: .; v_call: TRBV5-4; j_call: TRBJ2-2; d_call: .; cdr3_nt: TGTGCCAGCAGCTTGGAAGATCCCAGCGTCTTTAACACCGGGGAGCTGTTTTTT; cdr3_aa: CASSLEDPSVFNTGELFF